This T cell receptor beta chain derives from a study of post-analysis software for immune sequencing data. Broader study findings: TRBV segments more frequent in patients than in controls numbered roughly 5 and included TRBV5-6, TRBV5-1 and TRBV20-1.

The TCR beta cDNA libraries contained unique molecular identifiers. TCRdb ran MiXCR on the PCR reads and lists one entry per CDR3 protein. The data show some 890,000 distinct CDR3 sequences, roughly 50% seen once. With respect to this clonotype: No antigen is known for it.

The CDR3 has 13 residues. The V gene's germline CDR1 is SNHLY and CDR2 FYNNEI. Trimming removed 8 bases at V and 4 bases at J, with 14 bases between. The J gene is TRBJ1-2, the V gene TRBV2, with a possible D match to TRBD1 (5 bases). This sequence originates from a girl aged 5-17 years with multiple sclerosis. The material sequenced was blood. CDR3 DNA: TGTGCCAGCTCTGGAATAGGGACCTATGGCTACACCTTC. Its translation: CASSGIGTYGYTF.